This T cell receptor (beta chain) was identified during a study of a mutant IDH1 vaccine in newly diagnosed glioma. Time point indicated: week 35, safety follow-up. Topical imiquimod was applied with each vaccine dose, which held 300 ug of mutant IDH1 20-mer peptide. Details on this clone: Its target is not known.

J gave up 1 base and V 2 bases, and 1 base lay outside the gene matches. The germline CDR1 and CDR2 sequences are SGHAT and FQDESV (reference sequence). The CDR3 is 15 residues long. The method was immunoSEQ multiplex PCR; TCRdb's version includes in-frame clones alone and lacks a portion of them. The sample carries more than 35,000 clones, around 86% recorded once. This TCR was sampled from a woman between 35 and 50 years old with glioma. Some clones in this sample may be carry-over from other donors' samples. This specimen was PBMCs, taken from a glioma patient whose treatment included an IDH1 peptide vaccine. The V call is TRBV11-1, the J call TRBJ2-2; the match to TRBD2 covers 7 bases. The DNA for the CDR3 is TGTGCCAGCAGCTTACTAGCGGTGAACACCGGGGAGCTGTTTTTT. Translating gives CASSLLAVNTGELFF.